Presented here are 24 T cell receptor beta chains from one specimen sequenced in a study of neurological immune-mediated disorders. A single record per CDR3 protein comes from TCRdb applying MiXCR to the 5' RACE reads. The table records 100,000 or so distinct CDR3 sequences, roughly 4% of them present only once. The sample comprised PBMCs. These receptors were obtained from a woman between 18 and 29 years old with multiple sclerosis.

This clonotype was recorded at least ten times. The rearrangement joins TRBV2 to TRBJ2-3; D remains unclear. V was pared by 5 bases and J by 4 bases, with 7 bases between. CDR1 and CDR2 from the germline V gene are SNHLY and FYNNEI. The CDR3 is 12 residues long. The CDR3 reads CASSLIADTQYF. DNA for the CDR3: TGTGCCAGCAGTCTTATAGCAGATACGCAGTATTTT.

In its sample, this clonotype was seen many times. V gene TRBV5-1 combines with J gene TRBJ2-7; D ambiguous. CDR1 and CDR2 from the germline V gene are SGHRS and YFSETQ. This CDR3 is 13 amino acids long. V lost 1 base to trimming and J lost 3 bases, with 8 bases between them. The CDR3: CASSLLADYEQYF. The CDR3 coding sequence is TGCGCCAGCAGCTTGCTGGCGGACTACGAGCAGTACTTC.

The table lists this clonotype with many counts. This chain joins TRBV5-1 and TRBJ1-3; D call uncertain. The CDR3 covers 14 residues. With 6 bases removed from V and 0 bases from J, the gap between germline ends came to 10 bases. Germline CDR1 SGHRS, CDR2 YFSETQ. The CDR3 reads CASTPDDSGNTIYF. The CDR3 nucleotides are TGCGCCAGCACCCCGGACGACTCTGGAAACACCATATATTTT.

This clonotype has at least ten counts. CDR3 sequence (DNA): TGTGCCAGCAGTTCCCCCGGACTAGCGGGAGGGCAAGAGACCCAGTACTTC. Translating gives CASSSPGLAGGQETQYF. The rearrangement links TRBV28 to TRBJ2-5; 15 bases agree with TRBD2. Germline lookup yields CDR1 MDHEN and CDR2 SYDVKM. The CDR3 runs 17 residues. J gave up 2 bases and V 4 bases, and 5 bases lay outside the gene matches. Looking up the rest from reference TRBV28 and TRBJ2-5 gives the full variable domain: DVKVTQSSRYLVKRTGEKVFLECVQDMDHENMFWYRQDPGLGLRLIYFSYDVKMKEKGDIPEGYSVSREKKERFSLILESASTNQTSMYLCASSSPGLAGGQETQYFGPGTRLLVL.

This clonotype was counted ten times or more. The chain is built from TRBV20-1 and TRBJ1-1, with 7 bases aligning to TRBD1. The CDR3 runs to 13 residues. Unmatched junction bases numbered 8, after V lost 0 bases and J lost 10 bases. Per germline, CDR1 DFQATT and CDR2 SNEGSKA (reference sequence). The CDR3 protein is CSARETGQLGAFF. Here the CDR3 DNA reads TGCAGTGCTAGAGAAACGGGACAGCTGGGAGCTTTCTTT.

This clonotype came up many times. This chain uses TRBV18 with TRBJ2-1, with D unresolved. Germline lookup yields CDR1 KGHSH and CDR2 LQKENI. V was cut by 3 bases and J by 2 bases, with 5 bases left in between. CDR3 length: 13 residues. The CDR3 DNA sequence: TGTGCCAGCTCACCGACGACCTACAATGAGCAGTTCTTC. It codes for CASSPTTYNEQFF. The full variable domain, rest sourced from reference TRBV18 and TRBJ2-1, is NAGVMQNPRHLVRRRGQEARLRCSPMKGHSHVYWYRQLPEEGLKFMVYLQKENIIDESGMPKERFSAEFPKEGPSILRIQQVVRGDSAAYFCASSPTTYNEQFFGPGTRLTVL.

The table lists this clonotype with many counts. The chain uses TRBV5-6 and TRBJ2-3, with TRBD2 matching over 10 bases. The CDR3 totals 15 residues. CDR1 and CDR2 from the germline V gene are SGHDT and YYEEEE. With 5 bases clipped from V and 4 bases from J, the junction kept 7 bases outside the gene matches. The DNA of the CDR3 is TGTGCCAGCAGTCCCGGGACTAGCGTCTCAGATACGCAGTATTTT. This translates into CASSPGTSVSDTQYF.

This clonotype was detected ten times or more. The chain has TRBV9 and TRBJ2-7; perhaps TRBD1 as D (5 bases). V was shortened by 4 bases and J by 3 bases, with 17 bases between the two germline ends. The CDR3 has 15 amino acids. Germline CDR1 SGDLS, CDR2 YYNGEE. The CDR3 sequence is CASSSHRSMGYEQYF. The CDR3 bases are TGTGCCAGCAGCTCTCACAGGAGTATGGGCTACGAGCAGTACTTC.

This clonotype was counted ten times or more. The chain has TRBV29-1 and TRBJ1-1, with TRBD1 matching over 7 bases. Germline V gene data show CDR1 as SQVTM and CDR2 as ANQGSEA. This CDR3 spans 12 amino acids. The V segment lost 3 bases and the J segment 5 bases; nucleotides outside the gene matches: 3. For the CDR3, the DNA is TGCAGCGTTGACCAGGGGGGAACTGAAGCTTTCTTT. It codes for CSVDQGGTEAFF.

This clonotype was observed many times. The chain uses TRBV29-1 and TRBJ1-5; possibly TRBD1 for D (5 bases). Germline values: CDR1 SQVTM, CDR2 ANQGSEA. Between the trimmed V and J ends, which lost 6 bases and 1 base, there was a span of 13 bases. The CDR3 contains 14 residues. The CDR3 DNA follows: TGCAGCGTGAGCGGGGGGTCCAGCAATCAGCCCCAGCATTTT. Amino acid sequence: CSVSGGSSNQPQHF.

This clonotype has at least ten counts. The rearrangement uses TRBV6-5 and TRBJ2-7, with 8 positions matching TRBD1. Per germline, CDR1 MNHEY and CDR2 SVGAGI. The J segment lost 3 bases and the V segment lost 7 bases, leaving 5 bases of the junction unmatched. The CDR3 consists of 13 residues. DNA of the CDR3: TGTGCCAGCACCCCCAGGGGGCTCTACGAGCAGTACTTC. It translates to CASTPRGLYEQYF.

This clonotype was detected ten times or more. The CDR3 region is CASSPGNEQYF. The CDR3 DNA sequence: TGCGCCAGCAGCCCGGGAAACGAGCAGTACTTC. V and J are TRBV5-1 and TRBJ2-7, with D perhaps matching TRBD2 (5 bases). Germline V gives CDR1 SGHRS, CDR2 YFSETQ. The CDR3 extends over 11 amino acids. V was clipped by 4 bases and J by 5 bases, with 7 bases between them. Together with reference TRBV5-1 and TRBJ2-7, the CDR3 gives the full variable domain: KAGVTQTPRYLIKTRGQQVTLSCSPISGHRSVSWYQQTPGQGLQFLFEYFSETQRNKGNFPGRFSGRQFSNSRSEMNVSTLELGDSALYLCASSPGNEQYFGPGTRLTVT.

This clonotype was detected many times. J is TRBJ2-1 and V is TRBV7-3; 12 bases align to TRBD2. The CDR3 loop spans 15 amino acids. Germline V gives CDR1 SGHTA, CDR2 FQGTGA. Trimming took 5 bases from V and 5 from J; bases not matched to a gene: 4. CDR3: CASSVGTSGHNEQFF. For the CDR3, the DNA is TGTGCCAGCAGCGTCGGGACTAGCGGGCACAATGAGCAGTTCTTC.

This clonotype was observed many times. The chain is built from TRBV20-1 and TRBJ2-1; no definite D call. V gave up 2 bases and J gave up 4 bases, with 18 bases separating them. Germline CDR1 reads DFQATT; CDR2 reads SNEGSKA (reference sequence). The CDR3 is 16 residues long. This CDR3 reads CSARFWTGLHYNEQFF. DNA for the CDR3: TGCAGTGCTAGATTTTGGACCGGGCTACATTACAATGAGCAGTTCTTC.

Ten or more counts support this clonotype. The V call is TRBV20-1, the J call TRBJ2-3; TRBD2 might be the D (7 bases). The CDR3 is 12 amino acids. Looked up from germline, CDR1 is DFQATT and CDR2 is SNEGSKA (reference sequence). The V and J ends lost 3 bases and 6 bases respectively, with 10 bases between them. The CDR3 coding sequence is TGCAGTGCTAGCGGGGGGCCTGATACGCAGTATTTT. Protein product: CSASGGPDTQYF.

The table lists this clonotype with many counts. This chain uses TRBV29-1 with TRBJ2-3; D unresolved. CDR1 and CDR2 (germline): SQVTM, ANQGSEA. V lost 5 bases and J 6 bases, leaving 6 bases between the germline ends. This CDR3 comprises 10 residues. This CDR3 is CSVIHDTQYF. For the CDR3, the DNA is TGCAGCGTTATTCATGATACGCAGTATTTT.

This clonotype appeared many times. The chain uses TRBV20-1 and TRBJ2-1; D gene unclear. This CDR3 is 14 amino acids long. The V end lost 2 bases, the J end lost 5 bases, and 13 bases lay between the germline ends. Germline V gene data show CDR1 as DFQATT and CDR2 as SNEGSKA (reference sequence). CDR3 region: CSARPLVSDNEQFF. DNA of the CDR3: TGCAGTGCTAGACCCCTCGTCTCTGACAATGAGCAGTTCTTC.

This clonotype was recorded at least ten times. CDR3 region: CASSPRPSGGFITDTQYF. The CDR3 region has the DNA TGCGCCAGCAGCCCCCGTCCTAGCGGGGGTTTTATCACAGATACGCAGTATTTT. This chain links TRBV5-1 with TRBJ2-3, with 10 bases matching TRBD2. This CDR3 comprises 18 residues. Germline values: CDR1 SGHRS, CDR2 YFSETQ. V dropped 4 bases and J dropped 2; count of bases not matched to a gene: 13.

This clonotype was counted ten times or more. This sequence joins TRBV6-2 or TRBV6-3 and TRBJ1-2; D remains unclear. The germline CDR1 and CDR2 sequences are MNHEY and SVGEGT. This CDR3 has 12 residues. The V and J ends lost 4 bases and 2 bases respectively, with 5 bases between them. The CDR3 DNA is TGTGCCAGCAGTTCCGGGAACTATGGCTACACCTTC. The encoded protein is CASSSGNYGYTF.

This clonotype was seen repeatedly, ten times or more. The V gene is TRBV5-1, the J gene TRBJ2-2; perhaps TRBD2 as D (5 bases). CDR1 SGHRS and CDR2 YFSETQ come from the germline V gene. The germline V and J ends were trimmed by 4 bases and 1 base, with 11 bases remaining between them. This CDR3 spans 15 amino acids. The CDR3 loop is CASSPNEGNTGELFF. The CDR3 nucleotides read TGCGCCAGCAGCCCAAACGAGGGGAACACCGGGGAGCTGTTTTTT.

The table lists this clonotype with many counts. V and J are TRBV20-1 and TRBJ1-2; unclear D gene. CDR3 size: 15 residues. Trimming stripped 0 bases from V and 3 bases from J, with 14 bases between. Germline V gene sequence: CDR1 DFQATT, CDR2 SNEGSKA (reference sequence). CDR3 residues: CSARDLASPHYGYTF. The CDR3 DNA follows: TGCAGTGCTAGAGATCTGGCCTCACCCCACTATGGCTACACCTTC.

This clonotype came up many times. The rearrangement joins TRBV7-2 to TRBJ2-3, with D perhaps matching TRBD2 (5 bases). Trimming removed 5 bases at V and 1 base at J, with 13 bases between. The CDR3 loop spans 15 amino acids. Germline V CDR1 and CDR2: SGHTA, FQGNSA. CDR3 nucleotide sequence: TGTGCCAGCAGCCGATCTAGCCCTGGCACAGATACGCAGTATTTT. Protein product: CASSRSSPGTDTQYF.

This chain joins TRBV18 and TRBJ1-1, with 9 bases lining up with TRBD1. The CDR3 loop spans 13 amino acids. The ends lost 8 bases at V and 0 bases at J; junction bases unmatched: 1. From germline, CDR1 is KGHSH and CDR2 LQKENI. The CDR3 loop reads CASGTGMNTEAFF. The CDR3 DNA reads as TGTGCCAGCGGGACAGGGATGAACACTGAAGCTTTCTTT.

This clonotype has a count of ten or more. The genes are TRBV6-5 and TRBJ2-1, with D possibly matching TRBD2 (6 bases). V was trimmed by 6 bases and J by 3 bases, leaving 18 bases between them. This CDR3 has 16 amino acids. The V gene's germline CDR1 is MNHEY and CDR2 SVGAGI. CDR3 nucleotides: TGTGCCAGCAGCCCCGATGCGGGGACCAACTACAATGAGCAGTTCTTC. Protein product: CASSPDAGTNYNEQFF.